This T cell receptor (beta chain) originates from a study of beta chain features in type 1 diabetes. Study-level results: A potential influence of HLA type upon TCRB rearrangement remained unresolved herein. Type 1 diabetes patients had TCRB CDR3s that were shorter (moderately but significantly so) in all four CD4+ subsets.

The whole isolated RNA underwent reverse transcription, so sequencing captured expressed TCRB transcripts. The study sequenced naive, central memory and regulatory T cell samples to an average of roughly 3.4 million reads. Assay used: immunoSEQ multiplex PCR; TCRdb lists only in-frame clones, some missing. The table has 300,000 to 450,000 clones, roughly a tenth seen once. About this clone: Its specificity is not known.

CDR3 length: 13 residues. Germline loops: CDR1 SGHAT, CDR2 FQNNGV. V lost 5 bases to trimming and J lost 13 bases; unmatched junction nucleotides: 12. This chain connects TRBV11-2 to TRBJ1-1; TRBD1 matches at 8 bases. The clonotype was recovered from a man younger than 45 with type 1 diabetes. The sequenced sample was central memory CD4+ T cells from blood. The CDR3 is CASSPPAGTGLFF. The CDR3 nucleotides read TGTGCCAGCAGCCCACCAGCGGGGACAGGACTTTTCTTT.